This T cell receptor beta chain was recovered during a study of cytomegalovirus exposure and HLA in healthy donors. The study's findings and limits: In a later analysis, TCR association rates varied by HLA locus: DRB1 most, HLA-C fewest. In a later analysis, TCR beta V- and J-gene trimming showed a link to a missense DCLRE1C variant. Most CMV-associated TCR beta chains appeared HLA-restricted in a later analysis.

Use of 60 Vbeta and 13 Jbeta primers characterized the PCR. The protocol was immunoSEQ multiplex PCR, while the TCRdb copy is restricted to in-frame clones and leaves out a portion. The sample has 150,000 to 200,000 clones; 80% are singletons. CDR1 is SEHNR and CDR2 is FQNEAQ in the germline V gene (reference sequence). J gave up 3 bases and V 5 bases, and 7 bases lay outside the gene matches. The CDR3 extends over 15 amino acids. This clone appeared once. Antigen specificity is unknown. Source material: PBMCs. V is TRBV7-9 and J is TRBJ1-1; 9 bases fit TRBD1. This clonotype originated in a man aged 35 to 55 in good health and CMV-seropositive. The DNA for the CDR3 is TGTGCCAGCAGCCCACCGGGACAGGGAGACACTGAAGCTTTCTTT. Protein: CASSPPGQGDTEAFF. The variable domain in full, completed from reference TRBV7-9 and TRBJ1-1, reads DTGVSQNPRHKITKRGQNVTFRCDPISEHNRLYWYRQTLGQGPEFLTYFQNEAQLEKSRLLSDRFSAERPKGSFSTLEIQRTEQGDSAMYLCASSPPGQGDTEAFFGQGTRLTVV.